A single sample gave rise to the 9 T cell receptor beta chains below, sequenced in a study of T cell responses to AZD1222 COVID-19 vaccine. Sequenced by immunoSEQ multiplex PCR; TCRdb stores in-frame clones only, minus some. The table has around 150,000 clones, approximately 88% seen once. The sample here was peripheral blood, taken 28 days after the second AZD1222 dose. All receptors derive from an adult who received the AZD1222 COVID-19 vaccine.

CDR3 residues: CASSRPAAEAFF. Here the CDR3 DNA reads TGCGCCAGCAGCCGGCCCGCGGCTGAAGCTTTCTTT. The chain carries TRBV5-1 and TRBJ1-1; no clear D. This CDR3 region has 12 residues. With 4 bases removed from V and 6 bases from J, the gap between germline ends came to 10 bases. CDR1 and CDR2 from the germline V gene are SGHRS and YFSETQ.

The chain carries TRBV5-1 and TRBJ1-3; tentatively, D is TRBD1 (5 bases). From germline, CDR1 is SGHRS and CDR2 YFSETQ. V was clipped by 9 bases and J by 4 bases, with 14 bases between them. The CDR3 totals 13 residues. The CDR3 DNA follows: TGCGCCATAAACAGGCTACGAGGAAACACCATATATTTT. This gives the protein CAINRLRGNTIYF.

This clone was seen a handful of times. This chain joins TRBV3-1 (or the pseudogene TRBV3-2) and TRBJ1-2, with 8 bases identical to TRBD1. The germline V gene encodes CDR1 LGHDT and CDR2 YNNKEL (reference sequence). CDR3 length: 14 residues. Trimming took 3 bases from V and 7 from J; bases not matched to a gene: 7. The CDR3 loop reads CASSQTGQGPGYTF. The CDR3, as DNA: TGTGCCAGCAGCCAGACCGGACAGGGCCCTGGCTACACCTTC.

This rearrangement joins TRBV7-2 to TRBJ1-4; 7 nucleotides line up with TRBD1. This CDR3 is built from 15 residues. The V and J ends lost 3 bases and 8 bases, in that order; junction bases with no gene match: 9. The germline V gene encodes CDR1 SGHTA and CDR2 FQGNSA. The CDR3 protein is CASSLQGDGAEKLFF. CDR3 in DNA: TGTGCCAGCAGCTTGCAGGGGGATGGTGCGGAAAAACTGTTTTTT.

The rearrangement links TRBV29-1 to TRBJ1-2; D might be TRBD1 (6 bases). This CDR3 comprises 17 residues. Germline CDR1 reads SQVTM; CDR2 reads ANQGSEA. V was cut by 4 bases and J by 4 bases, with 25 bases left in between. CDR3 in DNA: TGCAGCGTTGGGTTGGGGTATTCGGCCAGGGGCTCCTATGGCTACACCTTC. Translated, it gives CSVGLGYSARGSYGYTF.

The sample holds one count of this clone. The chain couples TRBV7-2 to TRBJ2-2; D may be TRBD1 or TRBD2 (5 bases each). The germline CDR1 and CDR2 sequences are SGHTA and FQGNSA. The CDR3 is 15 residues long. The V end was cut by 4 bases, the J end by 3 bases, with 12 bases between. CDR3 amino acids: CASSYGTDYTGELFF. As DNA, the CDR3 is TGTGCCAGCAGCTACGGGACCGACTACACCGGGGAGCTGTTTTTT.

A single count supports this clone. V usage is TRBV15 and J usage is TRBJ1-1; no clear D. V was cut by 6 bases and J by 0 bases, with 11 bases left in between. Germline CDR1 is LNHNV and CDR2 is YYDKDF (reference sequence). The CDR3 is made up of 14 amino acids. The DNA of the CDR3 is TGTGCCACCAGTCAAGGAGACATGAACACTGAAGCTTTCTTT. Amino acids: CATSQGDMNTEAFF.

This chain links TRBV4-1 with TRBJ1-4; D gene unclear. This CDR3 has 16 amino acids. V shed 5 bases and J shed 0 bases, with 13 bases lying between them. Germline CDR1 and CDR2: MGHRA and YSYEKL. The CDR3 nucleotides are TGCGCCAGCAGCGTCGCCCCATCTGCAACTAATGAAAAACTGTTTTTT. Translation: CASSVAPSATNEKLFF.

This chain links TRBV5-6 with TRBJ1-5; 8 bases align to TRBD1. CDR1 is SGHDT, CDR2 YYEEEE, per germline. This CDR3 has 15 residues. J gave up 7 bases and V 1 base, and 7 bases lay outside the gene matches. CDR3 sequence reads: CASSLRQGKEQPQHF. The CDR3 DNA sequence: TGTGCCAGCAGCTTGCGACAGGGGAAAGAGCAGCCCCAGCATTTT.